The T cell receptor (beta chain) under discussion was sequenced for a study of T-cell reconstitution after alpha-beta-depleted transplantation in children. Study-level points and caveats: T-cell counts and diversity at one year post-transplant came mainly from newly produced T cells. There were reportedly several hundred expanded graft clones from which alpha-beta T cells came about two months after transplant.

TCRbeta library preparation incorporated unique molecular identifiers. TCRdb used MiXCR to reprocess the PCR reads, holding one entry per CDR3 protein. The sample records under 300,000 distinct CDR3 sequences, approximately 10% being singletons. The table lists this clonotype with many counts. The antigen is undetermined. Compared with germline, one end of the junction differs, possibly owing to a read error. Per germline, CDR1 SGHRS and CDR2 YFSETQ. The length of the CDR3 is 15 residues. This chain links TRBV5-1 with TRBJ2-6; D is unclear. This receptor was taken from a male patient between 2 and 10 years old who had a stem cell transplant for chronic granulomatous disease, so the T cells may come from the graft donor. This sample comprised peripheral blood, obtained 180 days after TCRalphabeta/CD19-depleted stem cell transplant. The CDR3 spells CASSLTGSGANVLTF. The CDR3 bases are TGTGCCAGCAGTTTGACGGGCTCTGGGGCCAACGTCCTGACTTTC.